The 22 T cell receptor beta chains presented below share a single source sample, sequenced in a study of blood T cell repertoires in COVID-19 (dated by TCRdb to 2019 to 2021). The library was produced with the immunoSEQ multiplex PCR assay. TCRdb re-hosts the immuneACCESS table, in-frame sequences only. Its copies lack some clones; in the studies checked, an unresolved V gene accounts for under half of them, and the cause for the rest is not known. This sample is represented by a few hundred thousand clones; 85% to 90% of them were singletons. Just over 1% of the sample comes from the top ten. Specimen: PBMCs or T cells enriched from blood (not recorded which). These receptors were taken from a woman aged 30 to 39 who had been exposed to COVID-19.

This chain's CDR3 is CASTRDSYNEQFF. CDR3 nucleotides: TGTGCCAGCACCCGGGACAGCTACAATGAGCAGTTCTTC. V is TRBV28 and J is TRBJ2-1, with 7 bases fitting TRBD1. Per germline, CDR1 MDHEN and CDR2 SYDVKM. This CDR3 contains 13 residues. Germline trimming cut 7 bases from V and 3 bases from J; bases unmatched to any gene: 3.

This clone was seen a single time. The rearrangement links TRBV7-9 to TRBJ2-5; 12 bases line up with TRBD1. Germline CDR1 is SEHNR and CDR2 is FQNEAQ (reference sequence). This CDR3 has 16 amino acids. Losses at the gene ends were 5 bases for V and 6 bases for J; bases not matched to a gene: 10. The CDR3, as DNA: TGTGCCAGCAGCACGAGCCGGGACAGGGGGCAAAAGACCCAGTACTTC. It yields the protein CASSTSRDRGQKTQYF.

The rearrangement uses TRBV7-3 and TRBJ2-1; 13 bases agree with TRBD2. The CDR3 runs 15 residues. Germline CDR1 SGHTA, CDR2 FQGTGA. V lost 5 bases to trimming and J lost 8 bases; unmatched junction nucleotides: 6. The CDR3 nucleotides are TGTGCCAGCAGCCCCCCAGGACTAGCGGGGGATGAGCAGTTCTTC. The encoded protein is CASSPPGLAGDEQFF.

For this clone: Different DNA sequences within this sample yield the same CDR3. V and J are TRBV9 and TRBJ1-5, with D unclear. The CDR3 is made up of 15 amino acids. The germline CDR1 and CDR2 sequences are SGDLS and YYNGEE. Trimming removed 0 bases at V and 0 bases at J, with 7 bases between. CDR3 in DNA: TGTGCCAGCAGCGTAGGAGGAGATAGCAATCAGCCCCAGCATTTT. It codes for CASSVGGDSNQPQHF.

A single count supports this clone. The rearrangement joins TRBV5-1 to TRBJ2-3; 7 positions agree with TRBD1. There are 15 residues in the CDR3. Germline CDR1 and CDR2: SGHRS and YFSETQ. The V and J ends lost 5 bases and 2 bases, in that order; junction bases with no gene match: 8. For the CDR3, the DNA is TGCGCCAGCAGTTACAGGGGAGTGTTCACAGATACGCAGTATTTT. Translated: CASSYRGVFTDTQYF. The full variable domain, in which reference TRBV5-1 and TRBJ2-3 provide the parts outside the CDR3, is KAGVTQTPRYLIKTRGQQVTLSCSPISGHRSVSWYQQTPGQGLQFLFEYFSETQRNKGNFPGRFSGRQFSNSRSEMNVSTLELGDSALYLCASSYRGVFTDTQYFGPGTRLTVL.

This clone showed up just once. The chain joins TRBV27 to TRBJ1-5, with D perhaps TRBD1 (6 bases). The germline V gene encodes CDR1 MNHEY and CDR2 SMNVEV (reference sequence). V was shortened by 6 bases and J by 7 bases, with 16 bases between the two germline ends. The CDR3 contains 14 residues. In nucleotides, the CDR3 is TGTGCCAGCAGCATGGGGGCCTCGGGGCAGCCCCAGCATTTT. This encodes CASSMGASGQPQHF.

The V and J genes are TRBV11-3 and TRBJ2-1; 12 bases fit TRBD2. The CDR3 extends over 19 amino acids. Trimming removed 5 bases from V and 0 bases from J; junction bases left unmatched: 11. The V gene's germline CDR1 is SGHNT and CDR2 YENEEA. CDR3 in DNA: TGTGCCAGCAGCCCAACCGGGACTAGCGGGCTGCCCTCCTACAATGAGCAGTTCTTC. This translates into CASSPTGTSGLPSYNEQFF.

Written as DNA, the CDR3 is TGTGCCAGCAGCCAAAACAGGGGGATTAGGGCTTTCTTT. Protein product: CASSQNRGIRAFF. The V call is TRBV3-1 (or the pseudogene TRBV3-2), the J call TRBJ1-1; 8 bases map to TRBD1. The CDR3 has 13 residues. The germline V gene encodes CDR1 LGHDT and CDR2 YNNKEL (reference sequence). Losses at the gene ends were 2 bases for V and 11 bases for J; bases not matched to a gene: 7.

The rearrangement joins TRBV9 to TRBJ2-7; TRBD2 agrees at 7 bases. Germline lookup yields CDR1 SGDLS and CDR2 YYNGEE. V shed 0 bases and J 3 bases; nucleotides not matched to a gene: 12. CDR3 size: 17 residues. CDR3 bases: TGTGCCAGCAGCGTAGCTAGTACGGGAGGACCTAACTACGAGCAGTACTTC. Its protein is CASSVASTGGPNYEQYF.

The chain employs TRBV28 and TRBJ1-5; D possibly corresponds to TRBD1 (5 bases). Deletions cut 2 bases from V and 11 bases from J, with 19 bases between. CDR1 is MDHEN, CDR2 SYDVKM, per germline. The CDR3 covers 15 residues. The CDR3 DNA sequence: TGTGCCAGCAGTTTACCTGGGGGGGGAAGAGTAACCCAGCATTTT. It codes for CASSLPGGGRVTQHF.

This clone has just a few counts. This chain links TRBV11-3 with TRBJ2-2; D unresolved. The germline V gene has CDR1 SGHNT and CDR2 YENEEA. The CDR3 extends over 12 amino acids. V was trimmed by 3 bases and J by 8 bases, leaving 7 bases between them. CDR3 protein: CASSFPLGELFF. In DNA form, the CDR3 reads TGTGCCAGCAGCTTCCCCCTGGGGGAGCTGTTTTTT.

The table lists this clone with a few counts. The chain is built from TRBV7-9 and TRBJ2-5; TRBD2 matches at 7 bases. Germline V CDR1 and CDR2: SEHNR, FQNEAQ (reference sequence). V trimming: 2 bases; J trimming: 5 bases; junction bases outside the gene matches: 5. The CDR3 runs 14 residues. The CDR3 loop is CASSLPQGGETQYF. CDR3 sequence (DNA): TGTGCCAGCAGCTTACCCCAGGGAGGGGAGACCCAGTACTTC.

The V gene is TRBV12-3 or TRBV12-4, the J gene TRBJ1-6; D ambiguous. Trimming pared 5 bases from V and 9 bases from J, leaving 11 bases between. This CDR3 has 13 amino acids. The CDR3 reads CASSRRRFSPLHF. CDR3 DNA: TGTGCCAGCAGTCGCCGGAGGTTTTCACCCCTCCACTTT.

CDR3: CASSQDLLAVYNEQFF. In DNA, the CDR3 is TGTGCCAGCAGCCAAGATCTGCTAGCGGTATACAATGAGCAGTTCTTC. This chain connects TRBV4-2 to TRBJ2-1, with 7 bases aligning to TRBD2. The CDR3 contains 16 residues. The V and J ends lost 0 bases and 4 bases, in that order; junction bases with no gene match: 6. Germline V gene sequence: CDR1 LGHNA, CDR2 YNFKEQ.

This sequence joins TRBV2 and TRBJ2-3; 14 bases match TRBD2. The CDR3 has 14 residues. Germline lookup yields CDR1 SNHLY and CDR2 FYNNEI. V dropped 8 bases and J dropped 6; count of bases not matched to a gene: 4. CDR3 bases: TGTGCCAGCCGACTAGCGGGAGGGCCCGATACGCAGTATTTT. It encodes CASRLAGGPDTQYF.

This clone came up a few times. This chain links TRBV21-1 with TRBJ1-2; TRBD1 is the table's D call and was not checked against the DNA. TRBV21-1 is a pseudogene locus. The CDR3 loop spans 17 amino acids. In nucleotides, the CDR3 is TGTGCCAGCAGCAAAGGAGACAGTCCCCAAACCTTCTATGGCTACACCTTC. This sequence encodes CASSKGDSPQTFYGYTF.

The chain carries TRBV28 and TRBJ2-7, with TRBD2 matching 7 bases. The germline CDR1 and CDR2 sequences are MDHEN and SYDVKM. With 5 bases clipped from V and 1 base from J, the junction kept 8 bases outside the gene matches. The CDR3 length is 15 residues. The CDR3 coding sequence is TGTGCCAGCAGTCCTAGCGGAGCCTTTTCCTACGAGCAGTACTTC. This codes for CASSPSGAFSYEQYF.

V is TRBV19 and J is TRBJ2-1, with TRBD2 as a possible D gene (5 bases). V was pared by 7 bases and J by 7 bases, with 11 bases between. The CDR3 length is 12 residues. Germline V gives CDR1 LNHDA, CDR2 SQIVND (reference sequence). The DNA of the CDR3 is TGTGCCAGTACCCAGACTAATAATGAGCAGTTCTTC. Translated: CASTQTNNEQFF.

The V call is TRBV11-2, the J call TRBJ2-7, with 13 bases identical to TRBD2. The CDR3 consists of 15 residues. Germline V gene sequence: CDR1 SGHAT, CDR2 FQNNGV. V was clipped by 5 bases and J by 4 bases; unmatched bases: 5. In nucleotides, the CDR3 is TGTGCCAGCAGCAAACTAGCGGGAGGGAGATACGAGCAGTACTTC. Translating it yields CASSKLAGGRYEQYF.

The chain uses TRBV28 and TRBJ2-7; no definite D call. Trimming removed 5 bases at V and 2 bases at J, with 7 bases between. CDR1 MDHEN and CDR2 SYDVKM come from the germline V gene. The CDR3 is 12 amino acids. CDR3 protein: CASSMAAYEQYF. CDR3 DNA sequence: TGTGCCAGCAGTATGGCTGCCTACGAGCAGTACTTC. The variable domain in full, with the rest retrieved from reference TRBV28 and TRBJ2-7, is DVKVTQSSRYLVKRTGEKVFLECVQDMDHENMFWYRQDPGLGLRLIYFSYDVKMKEKGDIPEGYSVSREKKERFSLILESASTNQTSMYLCASSMAAYEQYFGPGTRLTVT.

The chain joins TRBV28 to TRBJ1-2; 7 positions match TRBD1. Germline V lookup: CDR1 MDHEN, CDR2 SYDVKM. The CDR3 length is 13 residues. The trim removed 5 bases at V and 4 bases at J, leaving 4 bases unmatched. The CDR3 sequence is CASSRDSLYGYTF. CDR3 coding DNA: TGTGCCAGCAGTAGGGACAGCCTCTATGGCTACACCTTC.

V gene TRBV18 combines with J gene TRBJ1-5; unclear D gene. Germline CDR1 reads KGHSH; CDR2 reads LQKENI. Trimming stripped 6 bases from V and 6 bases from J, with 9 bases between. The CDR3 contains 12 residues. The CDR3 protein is CASSLTLQPQHF. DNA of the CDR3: TGTGCCAGCTCCCTAACGCTTCAGCCCCAGCATTTT.